A single sample gave rise to the 23 T cell receptor beta chains below, sequenced in a study of cytomegalovirus exposure and HLA in healthy donors (dated by TCRdb to about 2017). Receptor libraries were prepared by the immunoSEQ multiplex PCR assay. For the multiplex PCR, a mixture combining 60 forward primers for TCR Vbeta segments and 13 reverse primers for TCR Jbeta segments was used. Imported from immuneACCESS, the table was reduced by TCRdb to in-frame sequences with V and J called. These copies leave out some clones; in studies compared against another copy, an unresolved V gene accounts for under half, and the cause of the remainder is not known. The sample table shows about 110,000 clones, and roughly 84% are seen once. Of the sample, roughly 6% falls within the top ten clones. The sequenced sample consisted of PBMCs. The source is a man under 40 in good health and CMV-seropositive.

The gene calls are TRBV19 and TRBJ2-3, with D perhaps matching TRBD2 (6 bases). In germline, CDR1 is LNHDA, CDR2 SQIVND (reference sequence). This CDR3 contains 15 residues. Trimming pared 1 base from V and 2 bases from J, leaving 10 bases between. Written as DNA, the CDR3 is TGTGCCAGTAGTATAGTTGGGGGGTCCACAGATACGCAGTATTTT. Translation: CASSIVGGSTDTQYF. The variable domain in full, with the rest retrieved from reference TRBV19 and TRBJ2-3, is DGGITQSPKYLFRKEGQNVTLSCEQNLNHDAMYWYRQDPGQGLRLIYYSQIVNDFQKGDIAEGYSVSREKKESFPLTVTSAQKNPTAFYLCASSIVGGSTDTQYFGPGTRLTVL.

The chain has TRBV4-1 and TRBJ1-1; 9 nucleotides match TRBD1. The CDR3 is 14 amino acids. Germline V gene sequence: CDR1 MGHRA, CDR2 YSYEKL. The junction had 0 bases not matched to a gene; V was cut back by 1 base and J by 3 bases. The CDR3 nucleotides read TGCGCCAGCAGCCAAGGGGACAGGGACACTGAAGCTTTCTTT. Its translation is CASSQGDRDTEAFF.

CDR3 nucleotides: TGTGCCAGCGAATGGCCCCGGGACAACCCTTTTCTGAACACTGAAGCTTTCTTT. This sequence encodes CASEWPRDNPFLNTEAFF. The chain employs TRBV2 and TRBJ1-1; TRBD1 might be the D (6 bases). CDR3 size: 18 residues. Germline V gene sequence: CDR1 SNHLY, CDR2 FYNNEI. Trimming cost V 8 bases and J 0 bases, with 25 bases left between them.

The chain joins TRBV23-1 to TRBJ1-2; D may be TRBD1 (5 bases). TRBV23-1 is sorted into the ORF group, with uncertain function. The CDR3 is made up of 15 amino acids. V shed 3 bases and J shed 7 bases, with 18 bases lying between them. CDR3 nucleotides: TGCGCCAGCAGTCAGATAATCCAGGGATGGTGTGGCTACACCTTC. This gives the protein CASSQIIQGWCGYTF.

The V and J genes are TRBV7-3 and TRBJ2-5; maybe TRBD1 (6 bases). The length of the CDR3 is 15 residues. Germline CDR1 reads SGHTA; CDR2 reads FQGTGA. Trimming left V 4 bases short and J 4 bases short, with 16 bases between. CDR3 in DNA: TGTGCCAGCAGCTCCCAGTGGGGGCCCAGAGAGACCCAGTACTTC. This sequence encodes CASSSQWGPRETQYF.

V usage is TRBV25-1 and J usage is TRBJ2-3, with a weak D call TRBD2 (5 bases). The germline V gene encodes CDR1 MGHDK and CDR2 SYGVNS. Trimming stripped 4 bases from V and 4 bases from J, with 15 bases between. The CDR3 sequence is 15 residues long. The chain's CDR3 is CASSAGRIGADTQYF. DNA for the CDR3: TGTGCCAGCAGTGCAGGCCGTATCGGGGCAGATACGCAGTATTTT.

The chain joins TRBV4-2 to TRBJ2-7; 10 bases line up with TRBD1. This CDR3 is 16 amino acids long. Per germline, CDR1 LGHNA and CDR2 YNFKEQ. After removal of 4 bases from V and 2 bases from J, the junction contained 8 bases not matched to a gene. The DNA for the CDR3 is TGTGCCAGCAGCCCGATATCGGGACAGGGGACCTACGAGCAGTACTTC. This codes for CASSPISGQGTYEQYF.

J is TRBJ2-7 and V is TRBV7-6, with 8 bases matching TRBD1. The germline V gene has CDR1 SGHVS and CDR2 FNYEAQ. V trimming: 1 base; J trimming: 3 bases; junction bases outside the gene matches: 5. CDR3 size: 15 residues. The CDR3 sequence: CASSLGGQGIYEQYF. The CDR3 DNA reads TGTGCCAGCAGCTTAGGCGGACAGGGAATCTACGAGCAGTACTTC.

V is TRBV6-1 and J is TRBJ2-7, with 11 bases identical to TRBD1. V trimming: 9 bases; J trimming: 0 bases; junction bases outside the gene matches: 4. Germline V gives CDR1 MNHNS, CDR2 SASEGT. CDR3 length: 14 amino acids. The CDR3 DNA follows: TGTGCCAGTAAAGGACAGGGGGCCTCCTACGAGCAGTACTTC. Its translation: CASKGQGASYEQYF.

This sequence joins TRBV19 and TRBJ2-5; 8 bases fit TRBD2. The DNA end lines up better with TRBJ2-7; the J call may be wrong. The CDR3 contains 16 residues. In germline, CDR1 is LNHDA, CDR2 SQIVND (reference sequence). The CDR3 is CASSMVAGGPSYEQYF. The CDR3 nucleotides are TGTGCCAGTAGTATGGTCGCGGGGGGTCCTTCCTACGAGCAGTACTTC.

This clone has only one observation. The chain recombines TRBV12-5 with TRBJ1-4; D ambiguous. The V gene's germline CDR1 is LGHNT and CDR2 FRNRAP. Deletions cut 6 bases from V and 7 bases from J, with 30 bases between. The CDR3 has 19 residues. The CDR3 nucleotides are TGTGCTAGTGGGTTCAATACCACCCCCTTGGGCAGACCGATTGAAAAACTGTTTTTT. Its protein is CASGFNTTPLGRPIEKLFF.

This chain links TRBV5-6 with TRBJ2-5; 10 bases are a match to TRBD1. This CDR3 spans 14 amino acids. Germline CDR1 SGHDT, CDR2 YYEEEE. Trimming cost V 4 bases and J 5 bases; bases outside gene matches: 5. The DNA of the CDR3 is TGTGCCAGCAGCCGGACAGGGGGTATGGAGACCCAGTACTTC. Translated, it gives CASSRTGGMETQYF. The whole variable domain, remainder taken from reference TRBV5-6 and TRBJ2-5, is DAGVTQSPTHLIKTRGQQVTLRCSPKSGHDTVSWYQQALGQGPQFIFQYYEEEERQRGNFPDRFSGHQFPNYSSELNVNALLLGDSALYLCASSRTGGMETQYFGPGTRLLVL.

The V and J genes are TRBV5-8 and TRBJ2-7, with a tentative D call TRBD1 (5 bases). Germline V gene lookup returns CDR1 SGHTS and CDR2 YDEGEE. CDR3 size: 20 residues. V was shortened by 3 bases and J by 0 bases, with 28 bases between the two germline ends. Written as DNA, the CDR3 is TGTGCCAGCAGCTACACACCGAGTTTCGTGCTGGGGCGACGCTCCTACGAGCAGTACTTC. Translation: CASSYTPSFVLGRRSYEQYF. Using reference TRBV5-8 and TRBJ2-7 for the parts outside the CDR3, the full variable domain is EAGVTQSPTHLIKTRGQQATLRCSPISGHTSVYWYQQALGLGLQFLLWYDEGEERNRGNFPPRFSGRQFPNYSSELNVNALELEDSALYLCASSYTPSFVLGRRSYEQYFGPGTRLTVT.

The rearrangement links TRBV19 to TRBJ1-2; TRBD1 matches at 12 bases. Germline V gives CDR1 LNHDA, CDR2 SQIVND (reference sequence). The CDR3 loop spans 15 amino acids. With 8 bases clipped from V and 6 bases from J, the junction kept 10 bases outside the gene matches. This CDR3 is CASGELGQGADGYTF. In DNA form, the CDR3 reads TGTGCCAGTGGAGAGTTGGGACAGGGGGCTGATGGCTACACCTTC.

V gene TRBV6-6 combines with J gene TRBJ1-2, with 10 bases fitting TRBD1. The CDR3 is made up of 15 amino acids. Germline V gene sequence: CDR1 MNHNY, CDR2 SVGAGI (reference sequence). The V segment lost 5 bases and the J segment 5 bases; nucleotides outside the gene matches: 8. CDR3 amino acids: CASSHPGQGHYGYTF. CDR3 in DNA: TGTGCCAGCAGTCATCCGGGACAGGGGCATTATGGCTACACCTTC.

The chain has TRBV11-3 and TRBJ2-7, with a tentative D call TRBD2 (7 bases). Germline V gives CDR1 SGHNT, CDR2 YENEEA. Trimming took off 5 bases at V and 0 bases at J, with 17 bases between the two ends. There are 16 residues in the CDR3. CDR3 nucleotides: TGTGCCAGCAGCACACTGCGGGGGCCCAACTCCTACGAGCAGTACTTC. Amino acids: CASSTLRGPNSYEQYF. Variable domain in full (rest from reference TRBV11-3 and TRBJ2-7): EAGVVQSPRYKIIEKKQPVAFWCNPISGHNTLYWYLQNLGQGPELLIRYENEEAVDDSQLPKDRFSAERLKGVDSTLKIQPAELGDSAVYLCASSTLRGPNSYEQYFGPGTRLTVT.

Worth noting for this clone: Other DNA sequences within the sample encode an identical CDR3. The V call is TRBV30, the J call TRBJ1-1; the D is unclear. The germline V and J ends were trimmed by 0 bases and 0 bases, with 5 bases remaining between them. CDR1 and CDR2 (germline): GTSNPN, SVGIG (reference sequence). This CDR3 region has 13 residues. CDR3: CAWSVALNTEAFF. In nucleotides, the CDR3 is TGTGCCTGGAGTGTGGCACTGAACACTGAAGCTTTCTTT.

This chain connects TRBV19 to TRBJ2-7, with D perhaps TRBD1 (5 bases). Looked up from germline, CDR1 is LNHDA and CDR2 is SQIVND (reference sequence). There are 14 residues in the CDR3. The germline V and J ends were trimmed by 5 bases and 5 bases, with 16 bases remaining between them. CDR3 loop: CASSPRAGAHEQYF. DNA of the CDR3: TGTGCCAGTAGTCCCAGGGCCGGAGCCCACGAGCAGTACTTC.

The gene calls are TRBV18 and TRBJ2-7; D gene uncertain. V was shortened by 3 bases and J by 7 bases, with 7 bases between the two germline ends. The length of the CDR3 is 11 residues. Per the germline V gene, CDR1 is KGHSH and CDR2 is LQKENI. Here the CDR3 DNA reads TGTGCCAGCTCACCCGAGAAAGAGCAGTACTTC. This gives the protein CASSPEKEQYF.

This sequence joins TRBV11-3 and TRBJ2-1, with 7 positions matching TRBD2. The germline CDR1 and CDR2 sequences are SGHNT and YENEEA. J gave up 5 bases and V 1 base, and 2 bases lay outside the gene matches. The CDR3 loop spans 14 amino acids. CDR3 amino acids: CASSLVGGNNEQFF. CDR3 DNA sequence: TGTGCCAGCAGCTTAGTGGGGGGGAACAATGAGCAGTTCTTC. Filled out from reference TRBV11-3 and TRBJ2-1, the complete variable domain reads EAGVVQSPRYKIIEKKQPVAFWCNPISGHNTLYWYLQNLGQGPELLIRYENEEAVDDSQLPKDRFSAERLKGVDSTLKIQPAELGDSAVYLCASSLVGGNNEQFFGPGTRLTVL.

This CDR3 reads CASRRYSGGSDTQYF. The CDR3, as DNA: TGTGCCAGTCGGAGGTATAGCGGGGGATCAGATACGCAGTATTTT. The chain links TRBV6-1 to TRBJ2-3, with 9 nucleotides matching TRBD2. V lost 9 bases and J lost 4; bases outside the gene matches: 11. CDR1 and CDR2 from the germline V gene are MNHNS and SASEGT. The CDR3 loop spans 15 amino acids.

The chain carries TRBV7-9 and TRBJ2-1; 11 bases match TRBD2. There are 14 residues in the CDR3. The trim removed 5 bases at V and 8 bases at J, leaving 5 bases unmatched. Germline V gives CDR1 SEHNR, CDR2 FQNEAQ (reference sequence). CDR3: CASSLSGGADEQFF. Here the CDR3 DNA reads TGTGCCAGCAGCCTTAGCGGGGGGGCTGATGAGCAGTTCTTC. Looking up the rest from reference TRBV7-9 and TRBJ2-1 gives the full variable domain: DTGVSQNPRHKITKRGQNVTFRCDPISEHNRLYWYRQTLGQGPEFLTYFQNEAQLEKSRLLSDRFSAERPKGSFSTLEIQRTEQGDSAMYLCASSLSGGADEQFFGPGTRLTVL.

Note on this clone: The sample contains more than one DNA sequence encoding this CDR3. V usage is TRBV7-2 and J usage is TRBJ1-2; possibly TRBD1 for D (5 bases). Trimming shortened V by 1 base and J by 1 base, and 7 bases separated the two germline ends. The CDR3 length is 14 residues. Germline loops: CDR1 SGHTA, CDR2 FQGNSA. The CDR3 DNA sequence: TGTGCCAGCAGCTTAGGGGGGGGTAACTATGGCTACACCTTC. Translated: CASSLGGGNYGYTF. Drawing the rest from reference TRBV7-2 and TRBJ1-2, the complete variable domain is GAGVSQSPSNKVTEKGKDVELRCDPISGHTALYWYRQSLGQGLEFLIYFQGNSAPDKSGLPSDRFSAERTGGSVSTLTIQRTQQEDSAVYLCASSLGGGNYGYTFGSGTRLTVV.